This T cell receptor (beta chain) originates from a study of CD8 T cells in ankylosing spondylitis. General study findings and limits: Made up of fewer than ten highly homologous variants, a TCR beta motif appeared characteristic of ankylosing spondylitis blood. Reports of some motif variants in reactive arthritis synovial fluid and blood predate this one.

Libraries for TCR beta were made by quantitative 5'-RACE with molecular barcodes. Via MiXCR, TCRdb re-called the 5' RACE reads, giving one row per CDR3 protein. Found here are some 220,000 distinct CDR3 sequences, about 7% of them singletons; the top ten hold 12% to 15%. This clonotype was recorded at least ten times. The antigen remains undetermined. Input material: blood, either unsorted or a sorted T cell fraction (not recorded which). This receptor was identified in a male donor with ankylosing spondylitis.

Here the CDR3 DNA reads TGTGCCAGCAGCCTCGGACGGCGGGGGGGTCAAGAGACCCAGTACTTC. Amino acid sequence: CASSLGRRGGQETQYF. V gene TRBV6-1 combines with J gene TRBJ2-5; 9 nucleotides line up with TRBD2. The V gene's germline CDR1 is MNHNS and CDR2 SASEGT. CDR3 length: 16 residues. V lost 6 bases to trimming and J lost 2 bases; unmatched junction nucleotides: 10.